The present T cell receptor beta chain was sequenced within a study of T cell responses to AZD1222 COVID-19 vaccine. General observations from the study: Close to half of spike-specific TCRs reportedly recognize unmutated variant regions. Donor demographics were predominantly white British with a female majority; clonal diversity may be underestimated. Just five or six AZD1222 recipients were seropositive at baseline. Distributed over spike, vaccine-associated CD4 TCRs predominated at 160-218 and 743-854.

This CDR3 is 13 amino acids long. The junction had 3 bases not matched to a gene; V was cut back by 3 bases and J by 9 bases. Germline-derived CDR1 and CDR2 are LGHDT and YNNKEL (reference sequence). For this clone: Its antigen is not identified.

The protocol was immunoSEQ multiplex PCR, while the TCRdb copy is restricted to in-frame clones and leaves out a portion. The sample has some 130,000 clones, around 90% seen once. Sample: peripheral blood, taken on day 0 of AZD1222 vaccination. This chain connects TRBV3-1 (or the pseudogene TRBV3-2) to TRBJ2-1; 9 positions match TRBD1. This TCR was sampled from an adult in good health. CDR3 loop: CASSQGTGTEQFF. CDR3 nucleotides: TGTGCCAGCAGCCAGGGGACAGGGACTGAGCAGTTCTTC.